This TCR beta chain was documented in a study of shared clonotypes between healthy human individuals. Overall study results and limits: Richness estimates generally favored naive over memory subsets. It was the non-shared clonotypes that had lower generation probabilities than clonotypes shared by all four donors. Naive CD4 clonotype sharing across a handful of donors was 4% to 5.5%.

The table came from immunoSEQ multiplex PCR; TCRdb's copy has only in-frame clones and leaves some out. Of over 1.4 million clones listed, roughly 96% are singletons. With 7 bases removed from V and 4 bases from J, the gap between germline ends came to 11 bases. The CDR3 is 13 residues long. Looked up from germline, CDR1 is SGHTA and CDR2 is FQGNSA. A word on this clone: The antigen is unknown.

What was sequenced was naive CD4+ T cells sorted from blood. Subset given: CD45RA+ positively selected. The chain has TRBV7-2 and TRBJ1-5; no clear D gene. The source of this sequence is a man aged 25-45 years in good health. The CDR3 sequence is CASTIEGNQPQHF. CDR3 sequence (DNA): TGTGCCAGCACCATAGAGGGAAATCAGCCCCAGCATTTT.